The source of this T cell receptor (beta chain) is a study of CD8 T cells in Susac syndrome. Study in general: Blood was drawn from Susac syndrome patients while they were therapy-naive, on corticosteroids, or on intravenous immunoglobulin alone.

For this clonotype: Antigen unknown.

From blood CD8+ and CD4+ T cells, the TCR beta chain was sequenced. Study-wide results and limits: Where Susac syndrome CD4+ T cell repertoires were concerned, no clonal expansion was evident.

Random-hexamer reverse transcription was applied to about 0.5 to 1 ug RNA. Coverage of TCR beta CDR3 amplification by immunoSEQ multiplex PCR extended to 54 Vbeta and 13 Jbeta. One entry per CDR3 protein, called by TCRdb with MiXCR from the immunoSEQ multiplex PCR reads. The sample includes about 180,000 distinct CDR3 sequences, roughly 95% of them seen just once. CDR1 and CDR2 (germline): SGHTA, FQGNSA. The CDR3 contains 16 residues. V lost 0 bases and J lost 0, with 9 bases in between. J is TRBJ1-5 and V is TRBV7-2; possible D gene TRBD1, 5 bases. The sequenced material came from CD4+ T cells from PBMCs. This receptor was taken from a human donor with Susac syndrome. CDR3 loop: CASSLAGRDSNQPQHF. The DNA of the CDR3 is TGTGCCAGCAGCTTAGCGGGCAGGGATAGCAATCAGCCCCAGCATTTT.